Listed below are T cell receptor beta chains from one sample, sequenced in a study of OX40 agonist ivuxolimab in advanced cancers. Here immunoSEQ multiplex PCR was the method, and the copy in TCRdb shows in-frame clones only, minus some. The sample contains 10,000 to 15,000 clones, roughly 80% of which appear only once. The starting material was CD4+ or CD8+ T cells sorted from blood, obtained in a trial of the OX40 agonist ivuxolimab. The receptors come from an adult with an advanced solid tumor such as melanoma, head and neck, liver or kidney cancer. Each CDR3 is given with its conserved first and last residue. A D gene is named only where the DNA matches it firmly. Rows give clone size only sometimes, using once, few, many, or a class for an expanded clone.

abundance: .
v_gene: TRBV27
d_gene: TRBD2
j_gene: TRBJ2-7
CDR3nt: TGTGCCAGCAGTTCAGGACTAGGGCTGGACTACGAGCAGTACTTC
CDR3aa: CASSSGLGLDYEQYF

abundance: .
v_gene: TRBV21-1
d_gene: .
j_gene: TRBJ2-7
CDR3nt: TGTGCCAGCAGCAATTGGACAGCCAATCTACCTGGCGAGCAGTACTTC
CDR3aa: CASSNWTANLPGEQYF

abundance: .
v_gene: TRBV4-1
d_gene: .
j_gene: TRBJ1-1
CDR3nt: TGCGCCAGCAGTCTTGGACAGACCCTCACTGAAGCTTTCTTT
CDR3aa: CASSLGQTLTEAFF

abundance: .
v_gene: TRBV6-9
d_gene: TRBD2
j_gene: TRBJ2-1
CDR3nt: TGTGCCAGCAGTTACGATGGGACTAGCGATTACAATGAGCAGTTCTTC
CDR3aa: CASSYDGTSDYNEQFF

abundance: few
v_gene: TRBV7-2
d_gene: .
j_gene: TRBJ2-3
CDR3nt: TGTGCCAGCAGCCCTTTGGTAACGGAGGCAGATACGCAGTATTTT
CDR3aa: CASSPLVTEADTQYF

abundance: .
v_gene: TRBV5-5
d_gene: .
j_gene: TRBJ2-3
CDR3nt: TGTGCCAGCAGCTTGGCTGAGAGGCCAGATACGCAGTATTTT
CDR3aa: CASSLAERPDTQYF

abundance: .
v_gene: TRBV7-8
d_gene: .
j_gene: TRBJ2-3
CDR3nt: TGTGCCAGCAGCCCAGGGACGAGGTTCCCAGATACGCAGTATTTT
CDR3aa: CASSPGTRFPDTQYF

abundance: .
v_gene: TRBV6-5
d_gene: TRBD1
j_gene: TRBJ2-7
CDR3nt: TGTGCCACCCTTGGACAGGGGGCTTACGAGCAGTACTTC
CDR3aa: CATLGQGAYEQYF

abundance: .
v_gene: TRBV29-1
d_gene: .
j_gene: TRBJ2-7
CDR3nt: TGCAGCGTTTCTGGAGGTTACGAGCAGTACTTC
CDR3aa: CSVSGGYEQYF

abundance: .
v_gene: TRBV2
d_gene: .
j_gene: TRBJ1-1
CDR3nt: TGTGCCAGCAGTGAAGCGCTGCAGGGCCCGAACACTGAAGCTTTCTTT
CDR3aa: CASSEALQGPNTEAFF

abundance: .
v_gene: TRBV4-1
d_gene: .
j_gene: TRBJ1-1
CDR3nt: TGCGCCAGCAGCCAAGGGGCGAGACGAGCCGAAGCTTTCTTT
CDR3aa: CASSQGARRAEAFF

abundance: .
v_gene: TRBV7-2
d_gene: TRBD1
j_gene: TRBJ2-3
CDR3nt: TGTGCCAGCAGCTCGTTATTCGCAGGGGGAGGCACAGATACGCAGTATTTT
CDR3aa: CASSSLFAGGGTDTQYF

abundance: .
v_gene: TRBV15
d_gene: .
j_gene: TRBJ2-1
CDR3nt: TGTGCCACCACTACTCTCCCGGAACCTTTGTTCTTC
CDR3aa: CATTTLPEPLFF

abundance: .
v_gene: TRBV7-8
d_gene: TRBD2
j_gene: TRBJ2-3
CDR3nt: TGTGCCAGCAGCTCGGGGGGGCGGGGCCCTTCCACAGATACGCAGTATTTT
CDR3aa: CASSSGGRGPSTDTQYF

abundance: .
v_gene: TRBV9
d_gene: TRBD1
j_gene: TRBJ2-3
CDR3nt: TGTGCCAGCAGCCCACGGACAGGGAAAACGATCACAGATACGCAGTATTTT
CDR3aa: CASSPRTGKTITDTQYF

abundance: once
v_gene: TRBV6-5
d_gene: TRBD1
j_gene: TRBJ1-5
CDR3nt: TGTGCCAGCAGACAGGGGATGGGACAGCCCCAGCATTTT
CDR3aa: CASRQGMGQPQHF

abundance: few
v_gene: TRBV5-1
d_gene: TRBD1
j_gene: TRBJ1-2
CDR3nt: TGCGCCAGCAGCTCCCGGACAGGGCTAAACTATGGCTACACCTTC
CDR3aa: CASSSRTGLNYGYTF

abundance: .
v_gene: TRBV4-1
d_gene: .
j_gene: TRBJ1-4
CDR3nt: TGCGCCAGCAGCCAAGATCAAGGGGGAGTGGTAAAACTGTTTTTT
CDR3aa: CASSQDQGGVVKLFF

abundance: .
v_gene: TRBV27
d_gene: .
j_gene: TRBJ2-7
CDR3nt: TGTGCCAGCAGAATCGGGGGGCCTAACTACGAGCAGTACTTC
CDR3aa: CASRIGGPNYEQYF

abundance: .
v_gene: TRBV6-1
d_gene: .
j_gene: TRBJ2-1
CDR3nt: TGTGCCAGCAGTGATGAGGCGGGCTCCTACAATGAGCAGTTCTTC
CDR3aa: CASSDEAGSYNEQFF

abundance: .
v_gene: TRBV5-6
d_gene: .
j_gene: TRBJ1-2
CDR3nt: TGTGCCAGCAGCTGGGCCCTATTAGAGTTCGATGGCTACACCTTC
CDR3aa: CASSWALLEFDGYTF

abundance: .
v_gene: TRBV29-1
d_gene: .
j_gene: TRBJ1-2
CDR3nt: TGCAGCGTCACAATAGGTCCCGGGTCGAACTATGGCTACACCTTC
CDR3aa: CSVTIGPGSNYGYTF

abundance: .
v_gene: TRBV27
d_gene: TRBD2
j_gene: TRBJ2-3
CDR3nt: TGTGCCAGCAGTTTGACTAGCGGGTACCCAGATACGCAGTATTTT
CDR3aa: CASSLTSGYPDTQYF

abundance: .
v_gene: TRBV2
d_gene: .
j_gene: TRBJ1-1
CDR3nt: TGTGCCAGCAGTGGTTCTTTTACTGAAGCTTTCTTT
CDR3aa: CASSGSFTEAFF

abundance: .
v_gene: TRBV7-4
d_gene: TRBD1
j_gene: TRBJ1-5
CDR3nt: TGTGCCAGCAGCTTAGGCGGGACAGAACCCAATCAGCCCCAGCATTTT
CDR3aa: CASSLGGTEPNQPQHF

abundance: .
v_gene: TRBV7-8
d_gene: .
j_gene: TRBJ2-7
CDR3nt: TGTGCCAGCAGCTGGCGGGTCTACGAGCAGTACTTC
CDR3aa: CASSWRVYEQYF

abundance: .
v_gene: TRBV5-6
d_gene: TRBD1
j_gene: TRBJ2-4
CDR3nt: TGTGCCAGCAGCTGGGGGACAGGTAACATTCAGTACTTC
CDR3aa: CASSWGTGNIQYF

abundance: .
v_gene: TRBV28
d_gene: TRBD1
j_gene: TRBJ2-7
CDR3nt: TGTGCCAGCAGTTTCAGGGGGTCCTACGAGCAGTACTTC
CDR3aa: CASSFRGSYEQYF

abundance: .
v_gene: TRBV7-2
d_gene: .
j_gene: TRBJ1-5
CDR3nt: TGTGCCAGCAGCTCGGGGGGACGGAATCAGCCCCAGCATTTT
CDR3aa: CASSSGGRNQPQHF

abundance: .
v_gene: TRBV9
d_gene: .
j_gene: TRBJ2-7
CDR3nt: TGTGCCAGCAGCGTAGATGGAGGGGGCGAGCAGTACTTC
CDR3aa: CASSVDGGGEQYF

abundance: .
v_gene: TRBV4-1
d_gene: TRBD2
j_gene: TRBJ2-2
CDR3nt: TGCGCCAGCGGAGAACTAGCGGAGGCCACCGGGGAGCTGTTTTTT
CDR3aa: CASGELAEATGELFF

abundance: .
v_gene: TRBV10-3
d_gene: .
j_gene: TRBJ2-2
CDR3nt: TGTGCCACGCAGTTAGAGCGAGGGGAGCTGTTTTTT
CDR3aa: CATQLERGELFF

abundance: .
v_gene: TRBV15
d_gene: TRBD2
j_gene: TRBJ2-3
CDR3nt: TGTGCCACCAGCAGAGATCGCGAAACGGGGGGAGGGGATACGCAGTATTTT
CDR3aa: CATSRDRETGGGDTQYF

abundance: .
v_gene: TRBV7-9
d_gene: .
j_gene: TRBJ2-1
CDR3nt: TGTGCCAGCAGCCCCCGTTTAGTACTGAATGAGCAGTTCTTC
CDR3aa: CASSPRLVLNEQFF